This TCR beta chain was retrieved from a study of T cell responses to AZD1222 COVID-19 vaccine. Findings and caveats of the study: Baseline testing showed seropositivity in only a handful of AZD1222 recipients.

With regard to this clone: The antigen is unknown.

The CDR3 is 13 amino acids. Trimming pared 3 bases from V and 7 bases from J, leaving 11 bases between. Germline V CDR1 and CDR2: SGDLS, YYNGEE. The data were produced by immunoSEQ multiplex PCR, yet TCRdb's version contains in-frame clones alone and is incomplete. The sample consists of approximately 110,000 clones, 80% to 90% of them appearing once. The chain links TRBV9 to TRBJ2-4, with D perhaps matching TRBD1 (6 bases). The source material was peripheral blood, sampled 28 days after the second AZD1222 dose. The receptor was isolated from an adult who received the AZD1222 COVID-19 vaccine. The CDR3 region is CASSAGHNNIQYF. In DNA, the CDR3 is TGTGCCAGCAGCGCGGGACATAATAACATTCAGTACTTC.